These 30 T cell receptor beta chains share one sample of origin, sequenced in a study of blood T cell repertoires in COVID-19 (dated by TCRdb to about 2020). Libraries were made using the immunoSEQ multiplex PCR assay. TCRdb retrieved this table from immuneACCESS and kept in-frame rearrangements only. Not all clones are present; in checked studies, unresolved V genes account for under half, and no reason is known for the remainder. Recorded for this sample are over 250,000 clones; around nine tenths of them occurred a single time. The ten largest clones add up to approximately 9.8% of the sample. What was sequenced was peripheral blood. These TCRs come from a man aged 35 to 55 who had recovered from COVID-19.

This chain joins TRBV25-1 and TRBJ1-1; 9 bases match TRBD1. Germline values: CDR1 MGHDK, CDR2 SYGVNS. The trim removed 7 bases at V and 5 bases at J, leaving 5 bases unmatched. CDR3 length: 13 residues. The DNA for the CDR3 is TGTGCCAGCACCGGACAGGGGACTACTGAAGCTTTCTTT. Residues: CASTGQGTTEAFF.

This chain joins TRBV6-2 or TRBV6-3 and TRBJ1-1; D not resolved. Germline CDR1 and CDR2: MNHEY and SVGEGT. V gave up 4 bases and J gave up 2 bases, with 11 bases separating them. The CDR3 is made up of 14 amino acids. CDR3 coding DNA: TGTGCCAGCAGTTGGGCCAGACGTAACACTGAAGCTTTCTTT. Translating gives CASSWARRNTEAFF.

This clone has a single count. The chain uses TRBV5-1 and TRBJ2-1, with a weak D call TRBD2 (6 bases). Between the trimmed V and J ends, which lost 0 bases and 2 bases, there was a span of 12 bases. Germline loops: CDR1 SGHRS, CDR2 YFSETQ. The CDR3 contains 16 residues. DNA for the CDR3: TGCGCCAGCAGCTTGGGGGCGGGAATTACCTACAATGAGCAGTTCTTC. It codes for CASSLGAGITYNEQFF. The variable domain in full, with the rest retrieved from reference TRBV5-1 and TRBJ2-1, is KAGVTQTPRYLIKTRGQQVTLSCSPISGHRSVSWYQQTPGQGLQFLFEYFSETQRNKGNFPGRFSGRQFSNSRSEMNVSTLELGDSALYLCASSLGAGITYNEQFFGPGTRLTVL.

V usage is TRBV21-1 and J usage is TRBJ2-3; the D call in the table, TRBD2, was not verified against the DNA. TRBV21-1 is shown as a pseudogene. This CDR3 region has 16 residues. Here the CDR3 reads CASSPQEVAPGDTQYF. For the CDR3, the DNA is TGTGCCAGCAGCCCTCAGGAGGTAGCTCCTGGAGATACGCAGTATTTT.

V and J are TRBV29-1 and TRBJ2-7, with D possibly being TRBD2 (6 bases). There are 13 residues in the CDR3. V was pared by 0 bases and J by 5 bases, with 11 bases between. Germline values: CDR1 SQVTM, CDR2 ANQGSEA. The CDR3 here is CSVEDGGSHEQYF. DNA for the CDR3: TGCAGCGTTGAAGATGGAGGGTCCCACGAGCAGTACTTC.

CDR3 nucleotide sequence: TGTGCCAGCAGCGTATTCGGGACAGGGGGAACTGGGGCCAACGTCCTGACTTTC. This translates into CASSVFGTGGTGANVLTF. The chain recombines TRBV9 with TRBJ2-6; 11 nucleotides align to TRBD1. The germline V gene has CDR1 SGDLS and CDR2 YYNGEE. The CDR3 covers 18 residues. J gave up 2 bases and V 1 base, and 5 bases lay outside the gene matches.

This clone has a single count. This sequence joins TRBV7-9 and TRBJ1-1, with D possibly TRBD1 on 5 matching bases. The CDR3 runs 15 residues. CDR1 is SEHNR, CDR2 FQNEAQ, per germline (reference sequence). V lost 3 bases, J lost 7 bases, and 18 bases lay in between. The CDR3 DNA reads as TGTGCCAGCAGCTTGCAGGGAGGGCAGAGCGGTGAAGCTTTCTTT. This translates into CASSLQGGQSGEAFF.

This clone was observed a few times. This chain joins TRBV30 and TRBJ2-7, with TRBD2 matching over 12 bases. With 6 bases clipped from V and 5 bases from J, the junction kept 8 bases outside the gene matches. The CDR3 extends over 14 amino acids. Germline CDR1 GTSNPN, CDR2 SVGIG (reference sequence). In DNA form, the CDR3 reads TGTGCCTGTCTGACTAGCGGGAGTTTCCACGAGCAGTACTTC. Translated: CACLTSGSFHEQYF.

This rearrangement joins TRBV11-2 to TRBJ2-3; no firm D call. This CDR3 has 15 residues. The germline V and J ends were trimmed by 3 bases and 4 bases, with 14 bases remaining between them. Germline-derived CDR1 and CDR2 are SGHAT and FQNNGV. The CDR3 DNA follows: TGTGCCAGCAGCTTTATGGCGGTCCGGGCAGATACGCAGTATTTT. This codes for CASSFMAVRADTQYF. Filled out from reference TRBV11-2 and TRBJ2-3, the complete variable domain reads EAGVAQSPRYKIIEKRQSVAFWCNPISGHATLYWYQQILGQGPKLLIQFQNNGVVDDSQLPKDRFSAERLKGVDSTLKIQPAKLEDSAVYLCASSFMAVRADTQYFGPGTRLTVL.

Here the CDR3 reads CASSQAGQGNSPLHF. Written as DNA, the CDR3 is TGCGCCAGCAGCCAAGCGGGGCAGGGGAATTCACCCCTCCACTTT. The chain links TRBV4-3 to TRBJ1-6, with a possible D match to TRBD1 (6 bases). The germline gives CDR1 LGHNA, CDR2 YSLEER. This CDR3 has 15 residues. Trimming took off 1 base at V and 7 bases at J, with 11 bases between the two ends.

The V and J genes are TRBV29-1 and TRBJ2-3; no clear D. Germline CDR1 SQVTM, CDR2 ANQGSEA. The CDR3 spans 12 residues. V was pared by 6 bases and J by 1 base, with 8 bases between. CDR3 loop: CSVYEGTDTQYF. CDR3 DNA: TGCAGCGTCTATGAGGGCACAGATACGCAGTATTTT.

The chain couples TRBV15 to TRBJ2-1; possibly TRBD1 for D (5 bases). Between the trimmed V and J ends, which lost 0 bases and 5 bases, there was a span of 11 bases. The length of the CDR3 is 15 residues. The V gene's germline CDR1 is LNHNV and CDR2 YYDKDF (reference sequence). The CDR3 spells CATSREGRGNNEQFF. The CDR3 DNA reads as TGTGCCACCAGCAGAGAGGGGCGTGGGAACAATGAGCAGTTCTTC.

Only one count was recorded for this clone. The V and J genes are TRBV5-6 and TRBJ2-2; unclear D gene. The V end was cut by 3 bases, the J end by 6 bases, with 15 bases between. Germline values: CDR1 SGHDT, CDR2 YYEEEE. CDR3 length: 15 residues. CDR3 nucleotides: TGTGCCAGCAGCTACAAGGCCCTCCAGGCCGGGGAGCTGTTTTTT. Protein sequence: CASSYKALQAGELFF.

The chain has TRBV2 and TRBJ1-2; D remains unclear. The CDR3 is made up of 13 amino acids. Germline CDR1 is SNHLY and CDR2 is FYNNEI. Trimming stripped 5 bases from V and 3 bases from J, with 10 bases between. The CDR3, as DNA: TGTGCCAGCAGTACCGACGGGTACTATGGCTACACCTTC. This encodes CASSTDGYYGYTF.

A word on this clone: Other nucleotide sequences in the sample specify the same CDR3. The CDR3 spells CASNRQGGTEAFF. Here the CDR3 DNA reads TGTGCCAGCAATCGTCAGGGGGGCACTGAAGCTTTCTTT. The genes are TRBV6-5 and TRBJ1-1, with 7 bases aligning to TRBD1. Germline V gives CDR1 MNHEY, CDR2 SVGAGI. V gave up 7 bases and J gave up 4 bases; unmatched junction bases: 6. The CDR3 contains 13 residues.

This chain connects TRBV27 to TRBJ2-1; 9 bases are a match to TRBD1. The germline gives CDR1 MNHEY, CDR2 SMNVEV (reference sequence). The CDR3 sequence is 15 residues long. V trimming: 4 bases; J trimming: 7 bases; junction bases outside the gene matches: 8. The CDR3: CASSSGTGFRNEQFF. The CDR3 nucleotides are TGTGCCAGCAGTTCAGGGACAGGGTTCCGGAATGAGCAGTTCTTC.

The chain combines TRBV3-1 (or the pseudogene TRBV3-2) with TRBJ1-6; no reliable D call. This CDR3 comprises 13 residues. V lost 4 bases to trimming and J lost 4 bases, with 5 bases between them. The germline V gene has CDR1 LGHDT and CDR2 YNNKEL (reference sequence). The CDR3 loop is CASSPNYNSPLHF. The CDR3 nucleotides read TGTGCCAGCAGCCCAAATTATAATTCACCCCTCCACTTT.

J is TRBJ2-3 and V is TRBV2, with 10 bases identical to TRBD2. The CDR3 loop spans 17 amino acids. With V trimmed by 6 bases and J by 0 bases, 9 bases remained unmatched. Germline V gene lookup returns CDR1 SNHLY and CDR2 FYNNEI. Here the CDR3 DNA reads TGTGCCAGCAGCGGTCCTAGCGGGAGTTGGAGCACAGATACGCAGTATTTT. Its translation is CASSGPSGSWSTDTQYF.

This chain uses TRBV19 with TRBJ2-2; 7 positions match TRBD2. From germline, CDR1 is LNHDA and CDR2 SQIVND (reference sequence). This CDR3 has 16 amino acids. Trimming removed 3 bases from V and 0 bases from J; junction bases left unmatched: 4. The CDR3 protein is CASSIVGGSNTGELFF. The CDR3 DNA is TGTGCCAGTAGTATTGTGGGAGGGTCGAACACCGGGGAGCTGTTTTTT.

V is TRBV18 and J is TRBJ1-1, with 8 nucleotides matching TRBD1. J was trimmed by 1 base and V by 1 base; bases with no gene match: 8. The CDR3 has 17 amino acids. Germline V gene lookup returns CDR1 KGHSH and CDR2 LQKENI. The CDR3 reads CASSPRQGASGNTEAFF. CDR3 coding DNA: TGTGCCAGCTCACCACGCCAGGGGGCAAGTGGGAACACTGAAGCTTTCTTT.

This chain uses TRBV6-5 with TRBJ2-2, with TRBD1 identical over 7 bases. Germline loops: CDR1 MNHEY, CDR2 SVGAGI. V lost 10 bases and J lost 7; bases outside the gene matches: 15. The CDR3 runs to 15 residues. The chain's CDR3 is CATRGSIGGHGELFF. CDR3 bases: TGTGCCACCAGAGGTAGTATAGGGGGCCACGGGGAGCTGTTTTTT.

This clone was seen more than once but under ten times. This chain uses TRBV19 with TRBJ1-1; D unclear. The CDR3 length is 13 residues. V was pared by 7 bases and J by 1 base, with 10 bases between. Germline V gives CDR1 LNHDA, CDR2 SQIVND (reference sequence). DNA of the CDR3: TGTGCCAGTACCGTTGGGAGGAACACTGAAGCTTTCTTT. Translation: CASTVGRNTEAFF. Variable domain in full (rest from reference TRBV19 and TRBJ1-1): DGGITQSPKYLFRKEGQNVTLSCEQNLNHDAMYWYRQDPGQGLRLIYYSQIVNDFQKGDIAEGYSVSREKKESFPLTVTSAQKNPTAFYLCASTVGRNTEAFFGQGTRLTVV.

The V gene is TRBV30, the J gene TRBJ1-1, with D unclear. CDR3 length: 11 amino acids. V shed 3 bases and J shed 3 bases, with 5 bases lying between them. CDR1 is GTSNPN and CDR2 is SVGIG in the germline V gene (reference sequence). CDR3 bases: TGTGCCTGGAGACAGTACACTGAAGCTTTCTTT. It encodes CAWRQYTEAFF.

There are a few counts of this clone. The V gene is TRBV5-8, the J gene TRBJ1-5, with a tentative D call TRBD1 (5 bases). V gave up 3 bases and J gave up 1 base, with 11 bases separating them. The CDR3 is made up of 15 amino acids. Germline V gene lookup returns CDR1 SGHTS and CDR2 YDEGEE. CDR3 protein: CASSSQGMSNQPQHF. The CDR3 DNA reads TGTGCCAGCAGCTCTCAGGGCATGAGCAATCAGCCCCAGCATTTT.

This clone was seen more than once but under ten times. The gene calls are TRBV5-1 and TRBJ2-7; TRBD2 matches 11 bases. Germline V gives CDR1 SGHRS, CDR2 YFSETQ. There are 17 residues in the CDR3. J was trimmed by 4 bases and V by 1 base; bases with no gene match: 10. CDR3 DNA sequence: TGCGCCAGCAGCTTGAGATCAACTAGCGGGAGTAAATACGAGCAGTACTTC. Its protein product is CASSLRSTSGSKYEQYF.

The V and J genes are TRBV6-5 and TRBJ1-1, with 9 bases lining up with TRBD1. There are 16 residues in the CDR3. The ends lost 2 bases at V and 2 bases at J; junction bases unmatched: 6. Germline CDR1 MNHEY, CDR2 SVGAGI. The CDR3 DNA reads TGTGCCAGCAGTTACCGTCAGGGACAGGGTAACACTGAAGCTTTCTTT. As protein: CASSYRQGQGNTEAFF.

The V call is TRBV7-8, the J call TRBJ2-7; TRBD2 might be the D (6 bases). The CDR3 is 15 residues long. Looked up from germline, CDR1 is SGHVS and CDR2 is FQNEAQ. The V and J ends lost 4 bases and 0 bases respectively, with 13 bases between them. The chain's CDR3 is CASSSLAVSSYEQYF. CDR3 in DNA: TGTGCCAGCAGCTCTTTAGCGGTTAGCTCCTACGAGCAGTACTTC.

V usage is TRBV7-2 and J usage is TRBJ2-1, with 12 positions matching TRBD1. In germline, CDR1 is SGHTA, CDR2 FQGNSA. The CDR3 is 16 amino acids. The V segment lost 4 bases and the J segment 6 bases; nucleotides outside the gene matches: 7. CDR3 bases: TGTGCCAGCAGCTGGAGGCCGGGACAGGGGGCCAATGAGCAGTTCTTC. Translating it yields CASSWRPGQGANEQFF.

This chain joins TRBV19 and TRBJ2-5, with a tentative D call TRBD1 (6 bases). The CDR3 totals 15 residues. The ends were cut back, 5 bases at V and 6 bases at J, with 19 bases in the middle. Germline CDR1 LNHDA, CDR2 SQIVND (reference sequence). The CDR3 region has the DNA TGTGCCAGTAGTCCCAATTACAGGGCGAGGCAGACCCAGTACTTC. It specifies CASSPNYRARQTQYF.

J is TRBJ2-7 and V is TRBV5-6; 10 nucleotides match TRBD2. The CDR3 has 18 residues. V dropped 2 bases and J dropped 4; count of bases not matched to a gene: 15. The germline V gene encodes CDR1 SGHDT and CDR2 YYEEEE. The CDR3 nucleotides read TGTGCCAGCAGCTTTGGCGCCAGCGGGGGGGCGAGTAGGTACGAGCAGTACTTC. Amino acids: CASSFGASGGASRYEQYF.